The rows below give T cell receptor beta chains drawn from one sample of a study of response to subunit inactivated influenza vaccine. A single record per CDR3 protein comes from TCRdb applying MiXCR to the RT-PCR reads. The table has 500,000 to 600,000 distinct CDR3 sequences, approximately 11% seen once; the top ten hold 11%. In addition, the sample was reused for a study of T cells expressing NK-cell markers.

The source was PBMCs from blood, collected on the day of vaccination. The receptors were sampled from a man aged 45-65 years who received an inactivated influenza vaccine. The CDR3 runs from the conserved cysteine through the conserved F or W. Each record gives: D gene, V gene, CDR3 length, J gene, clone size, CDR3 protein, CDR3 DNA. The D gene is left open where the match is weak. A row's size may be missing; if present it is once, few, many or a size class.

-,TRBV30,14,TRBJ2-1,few,CAWSRQGLNNEQFF,TGTGCCTGGAGTCGGCAGGGCCTTAACAATGAGCAGTTCTTC
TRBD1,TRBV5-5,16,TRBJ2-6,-,CASTPWGTAGANVLTF,TGTGCCAGCACCCCGTGGGGGACAGCCGGGGCCAACGTCCTGACTTTC
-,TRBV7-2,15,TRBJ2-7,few,CASSERGVSYYEQYF,TGTGCCAGCAGCGAAAGAGGGGTAAGCTACTACGAGCAGTACTTC
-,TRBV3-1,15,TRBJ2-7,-,CASSSQDTPYYEQYF,TGTGCCAGCAGCTCCCAAGACACGCCATACTACGAGCAGTACTTC
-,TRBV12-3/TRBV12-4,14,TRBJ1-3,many,CASSFSGPGNTIYF,TGTGCCAGCAGTTTCTCGGGGCCTGGAAACACCATATATTTT
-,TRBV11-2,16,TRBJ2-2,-,CASSRGRRLDTGELFF,TGTGCCAGCAGCCGGGGTCGGAGGTTGGACACCGGGGAGCTGTTTTTT
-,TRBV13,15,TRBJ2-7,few,CASSEVNSPSHEQYF,TGTGCCAGCAGTGAAGTAAATAGCCCGTCCCACGAGCAGTACTTC
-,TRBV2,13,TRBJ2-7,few,CAIFSSISYEQYF,TGTGCCATTTTTAGCAGCATCTCCTACGAGCAGTACTTC
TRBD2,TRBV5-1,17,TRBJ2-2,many,CASSLGPRTSFTGELFF,TGCGCCAGCAGCTTGGGGCCAAGGACTAGCTTCACCGGGGAGCTGTTTTTT
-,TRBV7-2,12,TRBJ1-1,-,CASSLDGFGAFF,TGTGCCAGCAGCTTAGACGGGTTTGGTGCTTTCTTT
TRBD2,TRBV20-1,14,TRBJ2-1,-,CSATFSGRRNEQFF,TGCAGTGCTACCTTTAGCGGGAGACGCAATGAGCAGTTCTTC
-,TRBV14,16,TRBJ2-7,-,CASSQDPRPDPYEQYF,TGTGCCAGCAGCCAAGATCCACGGCCTGACCCCTATGAGCAGTACTTC
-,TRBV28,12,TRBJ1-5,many,CASQLSNQPQHF,TGTGCCAGCCAACTTAGCAATCAGCCCCAGCATTTT
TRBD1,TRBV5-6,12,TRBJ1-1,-,CASRLTGGQAFF,TGTGCCAGCAGATTAACAGGGGGCCAAGCTTTCTTT
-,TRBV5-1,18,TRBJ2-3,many,CASSFVPEWGLFGDTQYF,TGCGCCAGCAGCTTTGTCCCAGAATGGGGCCTTTTTGGAGATACGCAGTATTTT
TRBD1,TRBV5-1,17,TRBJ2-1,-,CASRDARGTGGFHEQFF,TGCGCCAGCAGGGACGCGAGAGGGACAGGGGGCTTCCATGAGCAGTTCTTC
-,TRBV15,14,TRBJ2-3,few,CATADRLRTDTQYF,TGTGCCACCGCTGATAGGCTTCGCACAGATACGCAGTATTTT
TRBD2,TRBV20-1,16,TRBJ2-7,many,CSAPMTSSGNSYEQYF,TGCAGTGCTCCCATGACCTCGAGCGGGAACTCCTACGAGCAGTACTTC
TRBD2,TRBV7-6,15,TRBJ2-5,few,CASSAHSSGQETQYF,TGTGCCAGCAGCGCCCATTCTAGCGGCCAAGAGACCCAGTACTTC
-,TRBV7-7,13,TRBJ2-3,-,CASSLDAVNTQYF,TGTGCTAGCAGCTTAGACGCGGTAAATACGCAGTATTTT
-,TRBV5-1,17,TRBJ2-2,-,CASSLAVRDTNTGELFF,TGCGCCAGCAGCTTGGCCGTGAGGGACACGAACACCGGGGAGCTGTTTTTT
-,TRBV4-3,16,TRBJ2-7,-,CASSQDAQGLSYEQYF,TGCGCCAGCAGCCAAGATGCGCAGGGGTTATCCTACGAGCAGTACTTC
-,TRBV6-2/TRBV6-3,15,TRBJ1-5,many,CASSYADGPVQPQHF,TGTGCCAGCAGTTACGCGGACGGACCAGTCCAGCCCCAGCATTTT
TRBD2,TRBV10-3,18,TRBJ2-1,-,CAITSSGLAGGSYNEQFF,TGTGCCATCACCAGCTCGGGACTAGCGGGGGGCTCCTACAATGAGCAGTTCTTC
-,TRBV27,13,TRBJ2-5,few,CASSPLGQETQYF,TGTGCCAGCAGTCCCTTAGGCCAAGAGACCCAGTACTTC
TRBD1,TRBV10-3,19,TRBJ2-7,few,CAISAPGQGAGLDLYEQYF,TGTGCCATCAGTGCCCCGGGACAGGGGGCAGGACTAGACCTCTACGAGCAGTACTTC
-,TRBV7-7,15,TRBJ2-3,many,CASSPGPPRSDTQYF,TGTGCTAGCAGCCCCGGACCACCTAGGTCAGATACGCAGTATTTT
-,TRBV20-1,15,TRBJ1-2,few,CSAREMPGDNYGYTF,TGCAGTGCTAGAGAAATGCCGGGGGATAACTATGGCTACACCTTC
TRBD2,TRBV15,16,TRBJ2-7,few,CATSRDFGTSGAEQYF,TGTGCCACCAGCAGAGATTTTGGGACTAGCGGGGCCGAGCAGTACTTC